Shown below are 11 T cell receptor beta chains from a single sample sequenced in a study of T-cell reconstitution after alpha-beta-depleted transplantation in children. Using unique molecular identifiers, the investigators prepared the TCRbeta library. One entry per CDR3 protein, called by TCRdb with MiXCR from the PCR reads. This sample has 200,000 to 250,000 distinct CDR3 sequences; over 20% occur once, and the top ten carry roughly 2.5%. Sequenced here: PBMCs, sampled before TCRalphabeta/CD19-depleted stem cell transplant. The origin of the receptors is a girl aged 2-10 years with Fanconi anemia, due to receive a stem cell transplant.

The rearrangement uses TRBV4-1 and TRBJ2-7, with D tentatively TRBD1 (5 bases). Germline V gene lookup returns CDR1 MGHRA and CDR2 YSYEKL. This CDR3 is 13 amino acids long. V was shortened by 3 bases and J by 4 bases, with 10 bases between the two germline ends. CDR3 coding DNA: TGCGCCAGCAGCCAGCCAGGGATTTACGAGCAGTACTTC. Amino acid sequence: CASSQPGIYEQYF.

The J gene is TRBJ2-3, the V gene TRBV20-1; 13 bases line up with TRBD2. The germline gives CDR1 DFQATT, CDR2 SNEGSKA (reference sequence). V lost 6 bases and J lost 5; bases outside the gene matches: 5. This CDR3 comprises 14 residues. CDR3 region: CSARTSGGLDTQYF. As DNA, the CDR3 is TGCAGTGCCAGGACTAGCGGGGGCCTAGATACGCAGTATTTT.

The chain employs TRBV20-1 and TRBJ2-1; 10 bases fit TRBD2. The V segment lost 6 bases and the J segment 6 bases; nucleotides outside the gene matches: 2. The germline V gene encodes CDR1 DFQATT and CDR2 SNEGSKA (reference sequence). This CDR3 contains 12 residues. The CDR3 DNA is TGCAGTGCCTGGACTAGCGGCAATGAGCAGTTCTTC. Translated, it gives CSAWTSGNEQFF.

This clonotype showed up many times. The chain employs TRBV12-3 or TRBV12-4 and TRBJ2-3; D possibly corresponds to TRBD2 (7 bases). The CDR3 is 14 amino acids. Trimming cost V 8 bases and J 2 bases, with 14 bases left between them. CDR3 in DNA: TGTGCCAGCGGGAGGGGGGCTTCCACAGATACGCAGTATTTT. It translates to CASGRGASTDTQYF.

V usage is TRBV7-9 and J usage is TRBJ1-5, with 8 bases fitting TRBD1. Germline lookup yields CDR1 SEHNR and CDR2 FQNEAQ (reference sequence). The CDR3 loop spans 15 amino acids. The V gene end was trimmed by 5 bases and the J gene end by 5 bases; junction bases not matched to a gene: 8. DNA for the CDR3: TGTGCCAGCAGCAAGACAGGGGCAGAAGATCAGCCCCAGCATTTT. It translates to CASSKTGAEDQPQHF.

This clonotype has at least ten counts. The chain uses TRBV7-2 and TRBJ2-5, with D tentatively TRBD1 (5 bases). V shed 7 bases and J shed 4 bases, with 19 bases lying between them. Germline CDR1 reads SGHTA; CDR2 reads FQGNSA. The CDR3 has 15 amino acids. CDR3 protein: CASNIISQGPETQYF. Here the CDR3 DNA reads TGTGCCAGCAACATAATTAGTCAGGGTCCAGAGACCCAGTACTTC.

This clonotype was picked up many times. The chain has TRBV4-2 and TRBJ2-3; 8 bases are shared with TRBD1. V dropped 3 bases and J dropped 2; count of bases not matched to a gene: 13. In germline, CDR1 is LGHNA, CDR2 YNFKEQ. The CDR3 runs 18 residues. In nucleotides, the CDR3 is TGTGCCAGCAGCCACACCGACCGGACAGGGCAGAACACAGATACGCAGTATTTT. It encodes CASSHTDRTGQNTDTQYF.

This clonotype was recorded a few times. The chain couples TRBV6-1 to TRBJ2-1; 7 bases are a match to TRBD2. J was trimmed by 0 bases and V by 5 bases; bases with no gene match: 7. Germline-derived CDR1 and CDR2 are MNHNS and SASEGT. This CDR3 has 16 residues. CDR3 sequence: CASSPGLFFSYNEQFF. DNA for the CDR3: TGTGCCAGCAGTCCGGGACTATTTTTCTCCTACAATGAGCAGTTCTTC.

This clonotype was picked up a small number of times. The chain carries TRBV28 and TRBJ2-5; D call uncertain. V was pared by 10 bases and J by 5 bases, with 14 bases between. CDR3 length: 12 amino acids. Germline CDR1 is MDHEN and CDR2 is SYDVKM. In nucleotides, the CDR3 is TGTGCCACCCTAAATTGGGTCGAGACCCAGTACTTC. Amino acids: CATLNWVETQYF.

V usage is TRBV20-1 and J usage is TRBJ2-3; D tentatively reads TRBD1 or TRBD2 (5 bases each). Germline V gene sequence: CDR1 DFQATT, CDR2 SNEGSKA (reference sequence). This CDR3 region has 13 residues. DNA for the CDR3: TGCAGCGCCTATCACGGGGCCACAGATACGCAGTATTTT. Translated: CSAYHGATDTQYF.

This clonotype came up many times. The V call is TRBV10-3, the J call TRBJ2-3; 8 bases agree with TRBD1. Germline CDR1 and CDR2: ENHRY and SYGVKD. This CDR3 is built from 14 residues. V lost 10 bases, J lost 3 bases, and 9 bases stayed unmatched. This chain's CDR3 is CATHRDRTTDTQYF. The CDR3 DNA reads TGTGCCACTCACCGGGACAGGACGACAGATACGCAGTATTTT.